A single sample is the source of the 4 T cell receptor beta chains below, sequenced in a study of siplizumab effects on memory and regulatory T cells. Profiling relied on immunoSEQ multiplex PCR, and the TCRdb table lists in-frame clones only, not all of them. Found here are 55,000 to 65,000 clones, approximately 97% of them singletons; the top ten hold about 1.1%. Sequenced: naive CD8+ T cells sorted from blood. The receptors stem from a human donor in good health.

The J gene is TRBJ1-5, the V gene TRBV27; 7 nucleotides align to TRBD1. Per the germline V gene, CDR1 is MNHEY and CDR2 is SMNVEV (reference sequence). The V segment lost 2 bases and the J segment 2 bases; nucleotides outside the gene matches: 9. The CDR3 totals 17 residues. CDR3 nucleotides: TGTGCCAGCAGTTTAGCAGGGGGGCGGCGGGGCAATCAGCCCCAGCATTTT. Amino acid sequence: CASSLAGGRRGNQPQHF.

The chain is built from TRBV7-2 and TRBJ2-3, with D perhaps TRBD2 (7 bases). The CDR3 spans 15 residues. CDR1 is SGHTA, CDR2 FQGNSA, per germline. V lost 5 bases and J lost 2, with 14 bases in between. The CDR3 sequence: CASSRTGRATDTQYF. CDR3 nucleotide sequence: TGTGCCAGCAGCCGAACAGGGAGGGCCACAGATACGCAGTATTTT.

This chain uses TRBV30 with TRBJ1-3, with 7 bases fitting TRBD1. The length of the CDR3 is 14 residues. The trim removed 7 bases at V and 2 bases at J, leaving 8 bases unmatched. The germline gives CDR1 GTSNPN, CDR2 SVGIG (reference sequence). CDR3 in DNA: TGTGCCTCGGAAGACACAGGGGCTGGAAACACCATATATTTT. Translated, it gives CASEDTGAGNTIYF.

CDR3 sequence reads: CASSQGLAGGSPRANTGELFF. DNA of the CDR3: TGCGCCAGCAGCCAAGGACTAGCGGGAGGGTCGCCACGTGCAAACACCGGGGAGCTGTTTTTT. The J gene is TRBJ2-2, the V gene TRBV4-1, with 14 bases identical to TRBD2. The CDR3 loop spans 21 amino acids. The V gene's germline CDR1 is MGHRA and CDR2 YSYEKL. Unmatched junction bases numbered 12, after V lost 1 base and J lost 2 bases.